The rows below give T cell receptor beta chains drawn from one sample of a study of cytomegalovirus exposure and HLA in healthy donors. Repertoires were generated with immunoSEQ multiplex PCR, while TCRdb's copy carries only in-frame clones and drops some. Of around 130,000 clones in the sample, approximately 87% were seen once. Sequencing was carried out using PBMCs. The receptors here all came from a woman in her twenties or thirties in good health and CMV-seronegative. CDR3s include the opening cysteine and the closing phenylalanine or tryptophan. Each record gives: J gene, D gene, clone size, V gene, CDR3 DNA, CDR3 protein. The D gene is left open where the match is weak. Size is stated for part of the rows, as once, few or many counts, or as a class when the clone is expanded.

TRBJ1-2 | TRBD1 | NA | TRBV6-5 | TGTGCCAGCACCTTAGACAGGGGTTCTCGCTACACCTTC | CASTLDRGSRYTF
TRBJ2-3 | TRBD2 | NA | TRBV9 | TGTGCCAGCAGCGCTGGACTAGCGCGCACAGATACGCAGTATTTT | CASSAGLARTDTQYF
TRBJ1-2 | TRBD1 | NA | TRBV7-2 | TGTGCCAGCAGCTTGAGGGGGACAGTCGGCTACACCTTC | CASSLRGTVGYTF
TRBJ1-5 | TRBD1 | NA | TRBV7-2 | TGTGCCAGCAGCCTGTCACAGGGGGCATTCGATCAGCCCCAGCATTTT | CASSLSQGAFDQPQHF
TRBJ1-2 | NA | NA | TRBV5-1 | TGCGCCAGCAGCTTATCGCCAGGGAATCGCTATGGCTACACCTTC | CASSLSPGNRYGYTF
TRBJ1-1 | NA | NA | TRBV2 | TGTGCCAGCAGTGAATGGAGGAGTTTCGCTTTCTTT | CASSEWRSFAFF
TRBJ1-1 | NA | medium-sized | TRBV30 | TGTGCCTGGAGTGTAGGAGGGATCGAAGCTTTCTTT | CAWSVGGIEAFF
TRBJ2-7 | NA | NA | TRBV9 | TGTGCCAGCAGCGCGTCGGGGTTTCACTCCGGCGAGCAGTACTTC | CASSASGFHSGEQYF
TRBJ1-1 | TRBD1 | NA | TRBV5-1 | TGCGCCAGCAGCTTGGAGGCCCGACAGGGGGCCGAAGCTTTCTTT | CASSLEARQGAEAFF
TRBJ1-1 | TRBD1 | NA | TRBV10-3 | TGTGCCATCAGTGAGGGACAGGGAGGCTTTGAAGCTTTCTTT | CAISEGQGGFEAFF
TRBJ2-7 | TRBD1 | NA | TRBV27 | TGTGCCAGCAACAGGACAGGGAGCCACGAGCAGTACTTC | CASNRTGSHEQYF
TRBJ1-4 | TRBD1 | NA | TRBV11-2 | TGTGCCAGCACCCACTCCAGGGGGGCTAATGAAAAACTGTTTTTT | CASTHSRGANEKLFF
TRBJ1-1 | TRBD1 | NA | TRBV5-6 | TGTGCCAGCAGCTTGCTACAGGGGTTGGGGAACACTGAAGCTTTCTTT | CASSLLQGLGNTEAFF
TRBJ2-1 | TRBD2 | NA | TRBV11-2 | TGTGCCAGCAGCTTAGATAGGGCGGGGGGCGAGTTCTTC | CASSLDRAGGEFF
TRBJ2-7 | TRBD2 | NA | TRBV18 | TGTGCCAGCTCACCAGCGACTAGCGGGGGCGAGGGGAGCTCCTACGAGCAGTACTTC | CASSPATSGGEGSSYEQYF
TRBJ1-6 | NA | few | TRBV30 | TGTGCCTGGGTTGACAGCTATAATTCACCCCTCCACTTT | CAWVDSYNSPLHF
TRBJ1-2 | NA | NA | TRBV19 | TGTGCCAGTAGTATAGGAGGGGGAGCTAACTATGGCTACACCTTC | CASSIGGGANYGYTF
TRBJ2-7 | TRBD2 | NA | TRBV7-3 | TGTGCCAGCAGCTTAGCGGGGGGAGGTTCCTACGAGCAGTACTTC | CASSLAGGGSYEQYF
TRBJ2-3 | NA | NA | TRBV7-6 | TGTGCCAGCAGCGCGGAACTGGAAGATACGCAGTATTTT | CASSAELEDTQYF
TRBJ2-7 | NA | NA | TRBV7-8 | TGTGCCAGCAGCCCGCGGCGACAAGGAGGGAGGAGCGAGCAGTACTTC | CASSPRRQGGRSEQYF
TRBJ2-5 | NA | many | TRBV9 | TGTGCCAGCAGCCAAGGACAGCAAGAGACCCAGTACTTC | CASSQGQQETQYF
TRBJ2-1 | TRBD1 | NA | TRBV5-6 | TGTGCCAGCAGCACCCAGATCAGAGGACAGGGTCTGTTCTTC | CASSTQIRGQGLFF